The next 30 T cell receptor beta chains were all read from a single sample in a study of blood T cells in healthy people across ages. Using a J-beta primer mix together with a sample-barcoded 5' primer, a second PCR was run for about 6 to 11 cycles. Each CDR3 protein gets one entry after TCRdb re-called the 5' RACE reads with MiXCR. The sample holds 1.5 million to 2 million distinct CDR3 sequences; approximately 40% are singletons and the top ten take 23%. The sequenced sample consisted of blood. These receptors were obtained from a human donor in good health.

This clonotype was seen a handful of times. The chain couples TRBV6-6 to TRBJ2-5; D is possibly TRBD2 (5 bases). The CDR3 length is 16 residues. The V gene's germline CDR1 is MNHNY and CDR2 SVGAGI (reference sequence). The V gene lost 0 bases and the J gene lost 5 bases, with 16 bases spanning the gap. The CDR3 sequence is CASSYSGQEAMETQYF. The CDR3 DNA reads TGTGCCAGCAGTTACTCTGGGCAGGAGGCTATGGAGACCCAGTACTTC.

This clonotype was picked up a small number of times. J is TRBJ2-3 and V is TRBV20-1; the match to TRBD2 covers 11 bases. This CDR3 has 14 amino acids. V lost 5 bases to trimming and J lost 6 bases; unmatched junction nucleotides: 7. The germline CDR1 and CDR2 sequences are DFQATT and SNEGSKA (reference sequence). CDR3 nucleotides: TGCAGTGCTCGTAGCGGGGGGGTCGGGGATACGCAGTATTTT. Protein: CSARSGGVGDTQYF.

This clonotype turned up a few times. V gene TRBV3-1 combines with J gene TRBJ2-1; a weak D match, TRBD2 (5 bases). V was trimmed by 2 bases and J by 4 bases, leaving 21 bases between them. Germline CDR1 and CDR2: LGHDT and YNNKEL (reference sequence). This CDR3 comprises 18 residues. CDR3 in DNA: TGTGCCAGCAGCCAACCTCAGCGTATGAGGGAACTTTACAATGAGCAGTTCTTC. This gives the protein CASSQPQRMRELYNEQFF.

This clonotype was counted between two and nine times. The CDR3 reads CASSLARYGNTYEQYF. As DNA, the CDR3 is TGTGCCAGCAGCTTAGCGCGGTACGGCAATACCTACGAGCAGTACTTC. This rearrangement joins TRBV7-2 to TRBJ2-7; D not certain. V gave up 0 bases and J gave up 2 bases, with 14 bases separating them. CDR1 and CDR2 (germline): SGHTA, FQGNSA. CDR3 size: 16 residues.

A few counts support this clonotype. V gene TRBV7-7 combines with J gene TRBJ2-3, with 8 nucleotides matching TRBD2. The CDR3 covers 15 residues. Trimming at V came to 3 bases and at J to 4 bases, leaving 6 bases not matched to a gene. Germline loops: CDR1 SSHAT, CDR2 FNYEAQ (reference sequence). The CDR3 sequence: CASSLSGGGADTQYF. In DNA form, the CDR3 reads TGTGCCAGCAGCTTGAGCGGGGGCGGTGCAGATACGCAGTATTTT.

The chain combines TRBV10-3 with TRBJ2-2; possible D gene TRBD1, 6 bases. The CDR3 runs 17 residues. Germline CDR1 and CDR2: ENHRY and SYGVKD. V shed 3 bases and J shed 1 base, with 15 bases lying between them. The chain's CDR3 is CAISDLQGNLNTGELFF. DNA for the CDR3: TGTGCCATCAGTGACTTACAGGGAAACCTGAACACCGGGGAGCTGTTTTTT.

This chain links TRBV27 with TRBJ2-7, with D perhaps TRBD1 (5 bases). Germline CDR1 is MNHEY and CDR2 is SMNVEV (reference sequence). V lost 0 bases and J 5 bases, leaving 17 bases between the germline ends. The CDR3 consists of 16 residues. This CDR3 is CASSLSAGPSGDEQYF. The CDR3 DNA reads TGTGCCAGCAGTTTATCAGCAGGGCCCTCTGGGGACGAGCAGTACTTC.

This clonotype was counted only a few times. The chain has TRBV29-1 and TRBJ1-2; D perhaps matches TRBD1 (6 bases). Per the germline V gene, CDR1 is SQVTM and CDR2 is ANQGSEA. Trimming cost V 8 bases and J 6 bases, with 13 bases left between them. There are 11 residues in the CDR3. CDR3 bases: TGCAGCTTAAAACAGGGTCATGGCTACACCTTC. Its translation is CSLKQGHGYTF.

The chain joins TRBV3-1 to TRBJ1-1; tentatively, D is TRBD1 (6 bases). The V end was cut by 5 bases, the J end by 3 bases, with 16 bases between. CDR1 and CDR2 (germline): LGHDT, YNNKEL (reference sequence). This CDR3 is 15 amino acids long. Here the CDR3 reads CASSSRDKSYTEAFF. CDR3 sequence (DNA): TGTGCCAGCAGCAGCCGGGACAAGTCTTACACTGAAGCTTTCTTT.

The V call is TRBV7-8, the J call TRBJ1-5; D is unresolved. The V end was cut by 5 bases, the J end by 1 base, with 9 bases between. Per the germline V gene, CDR1 is SGHVS and CDR2 is FQNEAQ. There are 14 residues in the CDR3. CDR3 sequence: CASSTDMSNQPQHF. The CDR3, as DNA: TGTGCCAGCAGCACAGACATGAGCAATCAGCCCCAGCATTTT.

This chain joins TRBV6-5 and TRBJ2-7, with a tentative D call TRBD1 (5 bases). V lost 3 bases and J lost 6, with 15 bases in between. Germline CDR1 and CDR2: MNHEY and SVGAGI. This CDR3 contains 14 residues. The CDR3 nucleotides read TGTGCCAGCAGTTATAAGGGGCTTGGAAGCGAGCAGTACTTC. Translation gives CASSYKGLGSEQYF.

Only one count was recorded for this clonotype. The genes are TRBV6-4 and TRBJ1-4; TRBD1 might be the D (5 bases). This CDR3 region has 14 residues. Germline assignment: CDR1 MRHNA and CDR2 SNTAGT. The V end was cut by 3 bases, the J end by 10 bases, with 15 bases between. The CDR3 DNA sequence: TGTGCCAGCAGTGATGGGGGGTCGTACGGAAAACTGTTTTTT. Translated: CASSDGGSYGKLFF.

V and J are TRBV7-8 and TRBJ2-1, with 10 positions matching TRBD2. Germline loops: CDR1 SGHVS, CDR2 FQNEAQ. The CDR3 is 17 residues long. V shed 1 base and J 6 bases; nucleotides not matched to a gene: 9. Here the CDR3 DNA reads TGTGCCAGCAGCTTAGGAACGAGAGCGGGGGGGTTCAATGAGCAGTTCTTC. Its protein product is CASSLGTRAGGFNEQFF.

This clonotype was counted at least ten times. J is TRBJ1-6 and V is TRBV12-3 or TRBV12-4; D is unresolved. The V and J ends lost 3 bases and 9 bases respectively, with 6 bases between them. The CDR3 totals 12 residues. The chain's CDR3 is CASSFLGSPLHF. The CDR3 nucleotides are TGTGCCAGCAGTTTTCTGGGTTCACCCCTCCACTTT.

This chain joins TRBV7-3 and TRBJ1-2; perhaps TRBD1 as D (6 bases). This CDR3 comprises 14 residues. CDR1 and CDR2 (germline): SGHTA, FQGTGA. The V end lost 2 bases, the J end lost 6 bases, and 13 bases lay between the germline ends. DNA of the CDR3: TGTGCCAGCAGCTTAGGAGCAGGGGTAGATGGCTACACCTTC. This sequence encodes CASSLGAGVDGYTF.

Only a few counts were recorded for this clonotype. The gene calls are TRBV6-5 and TRBJ2-4; D not resolved. Judging by the DNA end, TRBJ2-7 fits better; the J call may be wrong. Germline V gives CDR1 MNHEY, CDR2 SVGAGI. The CDR3 is 13 amino acids. CDR3: CASSYNPDGEQYF. The CDR3 DNA sequence: TGTGCCAGCAGTTACAATCCAGACGGCGAGCAGTACTTC.

This clonotype was counted only a few times. V gene TRBV6-5 combines with J gene TRBJ2-3; D is unresolved. V shed 0 bases and J shed 2 bases, with 9 bases lying between them. The CDR3 is 15 amino acids. Germline-derived CDR1 and CDR2 are MNHEY and SVGAGI. This chain's CDR3 is CASSYSTRPTDTQYF. Written as DNA, the CDR3 is TGTGCCAGCAGTTACTCGACAAGGCCCACAGATACGCAGTATTTT.

The genes are TRBV6-1 and TRBJ2-5, with TRBD2 identical over 9 bases. Per the germline V gene, CDR1 is MNHNS and CDR2 is SASEGT. The CDR3 length is 15 residues. The V and J ends lost 2 bases and 5 bases, in that order; junction bases with no gene match: 6. CDR3 region: CASSESSGDEETQYF. The CDR3 DNA sequence: TGTGCCAGCAGTGAATCTAGCGGGGATGAGGAGACCCAGTACTTC.

This chain joins TRBV5-1 and TRBJ1-2; D is unresolved. The V gene lost 0 bases and the J gene lost 8 bases, with 17 bases spanning the gap. The CDR3 loop spans 15 amino acids. Per the germline V gene, CDR1 is SGHRS and CDR2 is YFSETQ. CDR3 nucleotides: TGCGCCAGCAGCTTGGCCGGCCCTGACCTTCCGGGCTACACCTTC. Residues: CASSLAGPDLPGYTF.

The rearrangement uses TRBV4-1 and TRBJ2-1, with D possibly matching TRBD1 (6 bases). Trimming stripped 0 bases from V and 9 bases from J, with 18 bases between. This CDR3 region has 16 residues. The germline gives CDR1 MGHRA, CDR2 YSYEKL. The CDR3 loop is CASSQDGQGLGVEQFF. The DNA for the CDR3 is TGCGCCAGCAGCCAAGATGGGCAGGGGTTGGGTGTTGAGCAGTTCTTC.

The J gene is TRBJ2-1, the V gene TRBV25-1; D may be TRBD1 (6 bases). CDR3 length: 15 amino acids. Germline lookup yields CDR1 MGHDK and CDR2 SYGVNS. V was pared by 5 bases and J by 3 bases, with 14 bases between. CDR3 region: CASSTYRDNYNEQFF. In DNA form, the CDR3 reads TGTGCCAGCAGTACCTACCGGGACAACTACAATGAGCAGTTCTTC.

V usage is TRBV6-6 and J usage is TRBJ2-1; perhaps D is TRBD1 or TRBD2 (5 bases each). V was trimmed by 7 bases and J by 3 bases, leaving 16 bases between them. Germline values: CDR1 MNHNY, CDR2 SVGAGI (reference sequence). This CDR3 has 15 amino acids. The CDR3 loop reads CASTRVRGVYNEQFF. The CDR3, as DNA: TGTGCCAGCACTCGAGTGAGAGGGGTCTACAATGAGCAGTTCTTC.

This clonotype was seen only a few times. This chain joins TRBV7-2 and TRBJ1-2, with D unclear. Deletions cut 1 base from V and 4 bases from J, with 10 bases between. Germline CDR1 reads SGHTA; CDR2 reads FQGNSA. The CDR3 extends over 14 amino acids. In nucleotides, the CDR3 is TGTGCCAGCAGCTTAGAGGCACGAACCTATGGCTACACCTTC. It yields the protein CASSLEARTYGYTF.

The gene calls are TRBV12-3 or TRBV12-4 and TRBJ1-4; D unclear. The V and J ends lost 5 bases and 8 bases respectively, with 12 bases between them. CDR3 length equals 13 residues. This CDR3 reads CASSHDGSEKLFF. The CDR3 DNA reads TGTGCCAGCAGTCACGATGGGTCCGAAAAACTGTTTTTT.

The V call is TRBV20-1, the J call TRBJ2-4; 11 nucleotides agree with TRBD2. Germline values: CDR1 DFQATT, CDR2 SNEGSKA (reference sequence). The length of the CDR3 is 16 residues. The ends lost 3 bases at V and 13 bases at J; junction bases unmatched: 17. CDR3 DNA sequence: TGCAGTGCTAGCCGACTAGCGGGGCGATCCTACAATGAGCAGTACTTC. Its protein product is CSASRLAGRSYNEQYF.

This clonotype was detected only a few times. The chain has TRBV2 and TRBJ2-3; D is uncertain. This CDR3 is built from 14 residues. Germline values: CDR1 SNHLY, CDR2 FYNNEI. The CDR3 DNA reads as TGTGCGACGCAGAGGTGGCTCGGCACAGATACGCAGTATTTT. Residues: CATQRWLGTDTQYF.

This clonotype was counted between two and nine times. V is TRBV7-2 and J is TRBJ2-3; D is unclear. The V gene's germline CDR1 is SGHTA and CDR2 FQGNSA. The germline V and J ends were trimmed by 1 base and 0 bases, with 8 bases remaining between them. The CDR3 has 15 residues. This CDR3 reads CASSLVRRSTDTQYF. The CDR3 bases are TGTGCCAGCAGCTTAGTTCGCAGGAGCACAGATACGCAGTATTTT.

In the case of this clonotype: A much larger clone sits a single nucleotide away, making a read error possible. V usage is TRBV12-3 or TRBV12-4 and J usage is TRBJ2-3; no clear D. The DNA matches TRBJ1-5 better at its end, which makes the J call doubtful. This CDR3 contains 13 residues. The CDR3 sequence: CASGYTAAGPQHF. Written as DNA, the CDR3 is TGTGCCAGCGGTTACACTGCAGCGGGGCCCCAGCATTTT.

A note on this clonotype: Because the CDR3 is missing its conserved closing phenylalanine or tryptophan, this is likely a read error. The chain has TRBV12-3 or TRBV12-4 and TRBJ1-2; 11 bases fit TRBD1. V lost 6 bases and J lost 5; bases outside the gene matches: 8. This CDR3 has 15 amino acids. CDR3 region: CASSLGQGARYGYTC. Written as DNA, the CDR3 is TGTGCCAGCAGCCTAGGACAGGGGGCTAGGTATGGCTACACCTGC.

Notes on this clonotype: The junction differs from germline at one of its ends, possibly a read error. This rearrangement joins TRBV9 to TRBJ2-1; 8 bases align to TRBD2. The germline V gene encodes CDR1 SGDLS and CDR2 YYNGEE. This CDR3 comprises 15 residues. The CDR3 DNA reads TGTGCCAGCAGCGTAGGGTTGGGTAGCGGGAATGGGCAGTTCTTC. Its translation: CASSVGLGSGNGQFF.